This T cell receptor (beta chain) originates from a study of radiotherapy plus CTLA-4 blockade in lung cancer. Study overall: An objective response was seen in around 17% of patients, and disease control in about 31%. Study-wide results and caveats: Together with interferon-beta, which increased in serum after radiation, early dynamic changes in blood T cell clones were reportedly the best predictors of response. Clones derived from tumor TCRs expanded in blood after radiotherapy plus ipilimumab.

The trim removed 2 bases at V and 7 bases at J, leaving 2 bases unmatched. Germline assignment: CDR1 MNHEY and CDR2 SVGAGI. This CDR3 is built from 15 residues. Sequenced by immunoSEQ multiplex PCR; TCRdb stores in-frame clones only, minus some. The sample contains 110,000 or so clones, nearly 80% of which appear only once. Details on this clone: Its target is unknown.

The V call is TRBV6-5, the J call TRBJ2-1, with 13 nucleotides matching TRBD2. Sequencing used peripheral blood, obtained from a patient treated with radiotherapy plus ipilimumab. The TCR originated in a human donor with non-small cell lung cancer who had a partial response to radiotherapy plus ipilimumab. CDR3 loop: CASSYGTSGKNEQFF. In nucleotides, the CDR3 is TGTGCCAGCAGTTACGGGACTAGCGGGAAGAATGAGCAGTTCTTC.